This T cell receptor beta chain originates from a study of T cell responses to AZD1222 COVID-19 vaccine. Libraries were prepared by immunoSEQ multiplex PCR; TCRdb keeps only in-frame clonotypes and omits some of them. Among some 170,000 clones listed, 85% to 90% were seen once. CDR1 and CDR2 from the germline V gene are ENHRY and SYGVKD. The V end was cut by 2 bases, the J end by 0 bases, with 2 bases between. The CDR3 runs to 13 residues. This specimen consisted of peripheral blood, obtained 28 days after the second dose of the MenACWY control vaccine. V usage is TRBV10-3 and J usage is TRBJ1-5, with unresolved D. The sequence derives from an adult who received the MenACWY meningococcal vaccine as a control. CDR3 DNA: TGTGCCATCAGTGAGGGTAGCAATCAGCCCCAGCATTTT. It translates to CAISEGSNQPQHF.